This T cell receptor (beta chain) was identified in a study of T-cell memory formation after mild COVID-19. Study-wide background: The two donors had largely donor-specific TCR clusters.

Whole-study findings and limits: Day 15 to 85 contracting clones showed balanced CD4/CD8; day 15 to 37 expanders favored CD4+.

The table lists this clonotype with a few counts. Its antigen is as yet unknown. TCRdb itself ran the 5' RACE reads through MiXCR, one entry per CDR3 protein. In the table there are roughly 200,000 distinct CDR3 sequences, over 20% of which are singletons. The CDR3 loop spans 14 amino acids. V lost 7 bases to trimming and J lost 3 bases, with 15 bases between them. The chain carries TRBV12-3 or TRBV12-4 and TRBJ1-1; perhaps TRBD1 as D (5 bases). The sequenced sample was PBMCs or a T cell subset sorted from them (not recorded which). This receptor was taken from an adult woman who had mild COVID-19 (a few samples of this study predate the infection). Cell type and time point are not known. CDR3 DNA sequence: TGTGCCAGCATCCCGAGTAGGGGTTACACTGAAGCTTTCTTT. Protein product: CASIPSRGYTEAFF.